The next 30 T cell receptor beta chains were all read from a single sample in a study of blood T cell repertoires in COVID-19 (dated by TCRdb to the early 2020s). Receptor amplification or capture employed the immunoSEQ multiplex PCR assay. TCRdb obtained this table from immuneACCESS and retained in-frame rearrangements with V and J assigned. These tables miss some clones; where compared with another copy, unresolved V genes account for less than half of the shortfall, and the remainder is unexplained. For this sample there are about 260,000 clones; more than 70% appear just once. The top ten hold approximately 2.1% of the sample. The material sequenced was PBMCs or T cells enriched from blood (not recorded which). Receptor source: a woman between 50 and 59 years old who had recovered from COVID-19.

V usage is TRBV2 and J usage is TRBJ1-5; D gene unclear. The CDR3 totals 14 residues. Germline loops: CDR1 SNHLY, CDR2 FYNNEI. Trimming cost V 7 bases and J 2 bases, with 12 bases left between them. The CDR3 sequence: CASNDWQGNQPQHF. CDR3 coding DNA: TGTGCCAGCAACGATTGGCAGGGCAATCAGCCCCAGCATTTT.

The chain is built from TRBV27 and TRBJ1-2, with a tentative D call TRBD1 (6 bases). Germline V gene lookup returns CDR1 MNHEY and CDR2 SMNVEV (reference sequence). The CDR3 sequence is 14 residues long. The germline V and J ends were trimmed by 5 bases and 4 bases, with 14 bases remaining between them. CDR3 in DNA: TGTGCCAGCAGTAGGGGGGGGCGAGGCTATGGCTACACCTTC. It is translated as CASSRGGRGYGYTF.

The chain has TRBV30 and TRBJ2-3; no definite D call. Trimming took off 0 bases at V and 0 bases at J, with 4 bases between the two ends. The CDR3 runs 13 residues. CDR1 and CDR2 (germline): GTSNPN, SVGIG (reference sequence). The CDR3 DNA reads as TGTGCCTGGAGTGTTGGCAGCACAGATACGCAGTATTTT. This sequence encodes CAWSVGSTDTQYF. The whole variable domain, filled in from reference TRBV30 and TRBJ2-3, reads SQTIHQWPATLVQPVGSPLSLECTVEGTSNPNLYWYRQAAGRGLQLLFYSVGIGQISSEVPQNLSASRPQDRQFILSSKKLLLSDSGFYLCAWSVGSTDTQYFGPGTRLTVL.

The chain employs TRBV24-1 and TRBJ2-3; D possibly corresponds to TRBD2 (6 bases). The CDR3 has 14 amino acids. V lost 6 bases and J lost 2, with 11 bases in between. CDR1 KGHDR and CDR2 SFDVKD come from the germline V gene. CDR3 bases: TGTGCCACCAGTATAGCGGAACCCACAGATACGCAGTATTTT. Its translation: CATSIAEPTDTQYF.

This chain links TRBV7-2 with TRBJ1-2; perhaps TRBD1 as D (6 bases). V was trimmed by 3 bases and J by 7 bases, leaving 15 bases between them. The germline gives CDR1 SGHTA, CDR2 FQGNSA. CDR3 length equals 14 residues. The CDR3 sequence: CASSFYDRTLGYTF. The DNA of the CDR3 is TGTGCCAGCAGCTTCTACGACAGGACCCTTGGCTACACCTTC.

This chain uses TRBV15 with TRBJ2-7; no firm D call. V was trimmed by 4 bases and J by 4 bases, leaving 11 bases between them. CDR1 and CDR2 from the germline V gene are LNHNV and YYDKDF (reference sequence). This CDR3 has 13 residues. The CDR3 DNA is TGTGCCACCAGCAAAGATCCCCCGTACGAGCAGTACTTC. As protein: CATSKDPPYEQYF.

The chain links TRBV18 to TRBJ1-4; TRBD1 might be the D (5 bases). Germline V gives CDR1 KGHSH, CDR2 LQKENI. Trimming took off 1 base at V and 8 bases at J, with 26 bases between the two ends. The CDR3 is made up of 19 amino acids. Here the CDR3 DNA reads TGTGCCAGCTCACCACAGGGGCGAGGCGGTATGCATGGAGCCGAAAAACTGTTTTTT. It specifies CASSPQGRGGMHGAEKLFF.

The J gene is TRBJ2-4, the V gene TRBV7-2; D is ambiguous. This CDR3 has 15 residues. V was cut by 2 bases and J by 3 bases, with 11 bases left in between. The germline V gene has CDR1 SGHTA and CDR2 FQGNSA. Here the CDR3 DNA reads TGTGCCAGCAGCTTATCTATTGCTGACAAAAACATTCAGTACTTC. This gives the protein CASSLSIADKNIQYF.

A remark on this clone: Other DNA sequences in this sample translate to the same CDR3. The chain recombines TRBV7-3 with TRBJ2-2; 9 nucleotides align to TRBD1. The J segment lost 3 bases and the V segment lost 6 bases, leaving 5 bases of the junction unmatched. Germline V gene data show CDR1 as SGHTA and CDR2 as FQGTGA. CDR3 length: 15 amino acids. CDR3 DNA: TGTGCCAGCAGTCACGGGGACAGGGACACCGGGGAGCTGTTTTTT. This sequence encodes CASSHGDRDTGELFF. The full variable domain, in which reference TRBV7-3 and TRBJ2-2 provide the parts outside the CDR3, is GAGVSQTPSNKVTEKGKYVELRCDPISGHTALYWYRQSLGQGPEFLIYFQGTGAADDSGLPNDRFFAVRPEGSVSTLKIQRTERGDSAVYLCASSHGDRDTGELFFGEGSRLTVL.

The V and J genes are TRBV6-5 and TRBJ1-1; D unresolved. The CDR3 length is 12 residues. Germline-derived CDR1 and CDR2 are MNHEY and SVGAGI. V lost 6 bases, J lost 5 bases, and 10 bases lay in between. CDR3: CASSHPGTEAFF. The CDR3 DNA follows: TGTGCCAGCAGCCATCCCGGGACTGAAGCTTTCTTT.

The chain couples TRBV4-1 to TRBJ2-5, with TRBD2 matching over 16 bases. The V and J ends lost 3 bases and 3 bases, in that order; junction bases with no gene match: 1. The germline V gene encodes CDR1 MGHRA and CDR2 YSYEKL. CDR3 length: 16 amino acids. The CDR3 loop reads CASSQGLAGGEETQYF. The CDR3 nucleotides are TGCGCCAGCAGCCAGGGACTAGCGGGGGGGGAAGAGACCCAGTACTTC.

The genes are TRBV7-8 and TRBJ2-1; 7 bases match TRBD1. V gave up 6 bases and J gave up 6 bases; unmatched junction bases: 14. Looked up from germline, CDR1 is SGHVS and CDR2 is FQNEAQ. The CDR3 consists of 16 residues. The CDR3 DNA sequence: TGTGCCAGCAGAGGGAAGAGGACGACAGGGAGCAATGAGCAGTTCTTC. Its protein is CASRGKRTTGSNEQFF. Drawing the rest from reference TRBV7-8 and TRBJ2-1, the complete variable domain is GAGVSQSPRYKVAKRGQDVALRCDPISGHVSLFWYQQALGQGPEFLTYFQNEAQLDKSGLPSDRFFAERPEGSVSTLKIQRTQQEDSAVYLCASRGKRTTGSNEQFFGPGTRLTVL.

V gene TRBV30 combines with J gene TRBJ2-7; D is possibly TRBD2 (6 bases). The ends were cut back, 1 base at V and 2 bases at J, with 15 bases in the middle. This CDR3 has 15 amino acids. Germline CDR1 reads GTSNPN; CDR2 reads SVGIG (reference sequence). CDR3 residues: CAWSGFRDLAYEQYF. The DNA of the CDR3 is TGTGCCTGGAGTGGATTCCGGGACTTGGCCTACGAGCAGTACTTC.

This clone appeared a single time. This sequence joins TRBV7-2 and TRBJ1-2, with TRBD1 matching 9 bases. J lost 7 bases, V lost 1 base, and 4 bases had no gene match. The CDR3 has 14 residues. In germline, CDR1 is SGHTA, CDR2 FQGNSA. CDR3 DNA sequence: TGTGCCAGCAGCTTAGACAGGGGGCATTTTGGCTACACCTTC. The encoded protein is CASSLDRGHFGYTF.

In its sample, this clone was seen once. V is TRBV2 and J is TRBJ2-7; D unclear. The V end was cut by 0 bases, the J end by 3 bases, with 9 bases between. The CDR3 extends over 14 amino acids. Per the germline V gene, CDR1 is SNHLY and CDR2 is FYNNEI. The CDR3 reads CASSEALVSYEQYF. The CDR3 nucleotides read TGTGCCAGCAGTGAAGCGCTCGTCAGCTACGAGCAGTACTTC.

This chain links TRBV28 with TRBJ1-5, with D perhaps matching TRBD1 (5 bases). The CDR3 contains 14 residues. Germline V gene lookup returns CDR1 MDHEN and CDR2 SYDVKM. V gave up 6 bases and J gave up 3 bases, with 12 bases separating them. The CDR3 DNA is TGTGCCAGCAGGCCTAGGGGATTCAATCAGCCCCAGCATTTT. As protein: CASRPRGFNQPQHF.

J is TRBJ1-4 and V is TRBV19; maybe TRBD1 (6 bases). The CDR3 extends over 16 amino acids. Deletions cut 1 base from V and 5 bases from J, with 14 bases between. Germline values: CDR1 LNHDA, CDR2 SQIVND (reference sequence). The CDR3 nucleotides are TGTGCCAGTAGTATAGGGACACGGGGGGCCAATGAAAAACTGTTTTTT. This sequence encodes CASSIGTRGANEKLFF.

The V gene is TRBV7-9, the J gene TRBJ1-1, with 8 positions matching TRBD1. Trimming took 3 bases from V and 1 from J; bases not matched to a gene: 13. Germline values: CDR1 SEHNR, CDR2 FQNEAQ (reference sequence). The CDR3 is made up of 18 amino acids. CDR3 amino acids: CASSFLRPGTGRNTEAFF. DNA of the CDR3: TGTGCCAGCAGCTTCCTCCGTCCCGGGACAGGACGGAACACTGAAGCTTTCTTT.

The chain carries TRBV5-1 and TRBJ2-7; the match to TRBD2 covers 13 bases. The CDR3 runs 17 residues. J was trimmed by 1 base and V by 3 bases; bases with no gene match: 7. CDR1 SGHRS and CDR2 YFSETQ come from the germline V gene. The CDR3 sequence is CASSSRTSGGPSYEQYF. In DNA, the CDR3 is TGCGCCAGCAGCTCGAGGACTAGCGGGGGACCTTCCTACGAGCAGTACTTC.

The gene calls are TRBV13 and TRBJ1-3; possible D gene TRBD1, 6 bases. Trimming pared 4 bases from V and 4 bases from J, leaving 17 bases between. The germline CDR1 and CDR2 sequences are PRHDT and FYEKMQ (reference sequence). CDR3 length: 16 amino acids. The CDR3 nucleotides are TGTGCCAGCAGCTCCTCCTGGCAGGGGCTCGGAAACACCATATATTTT. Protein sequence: CASSSSWQGLGNTIYF.

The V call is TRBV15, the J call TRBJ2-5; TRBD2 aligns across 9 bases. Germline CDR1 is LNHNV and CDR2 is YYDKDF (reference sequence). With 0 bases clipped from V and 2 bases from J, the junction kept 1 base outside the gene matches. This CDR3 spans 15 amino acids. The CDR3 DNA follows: TGTGCCACCAGCAGAGAGGCGGGGGGGCAAGAGACCCAGTACTTC. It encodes CATSREAGGQETQYF.

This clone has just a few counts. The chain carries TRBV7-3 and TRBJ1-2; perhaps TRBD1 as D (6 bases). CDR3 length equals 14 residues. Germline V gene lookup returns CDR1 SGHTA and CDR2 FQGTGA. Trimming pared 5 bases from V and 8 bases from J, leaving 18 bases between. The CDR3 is CASSPQGTELGYTF. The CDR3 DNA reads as TGTGCCAGCAGCCCACAGGGTACCGAGTTGGGCTACACCTTC.

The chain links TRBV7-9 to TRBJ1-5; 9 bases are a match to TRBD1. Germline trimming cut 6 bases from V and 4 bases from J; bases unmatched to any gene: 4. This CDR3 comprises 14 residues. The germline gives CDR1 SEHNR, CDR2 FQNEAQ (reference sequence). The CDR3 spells CASRSGTGNQPQHF. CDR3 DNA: TGTGCCAGCAGGTCCGGGACAGGGAATCAGCCCCAGCATTTT.

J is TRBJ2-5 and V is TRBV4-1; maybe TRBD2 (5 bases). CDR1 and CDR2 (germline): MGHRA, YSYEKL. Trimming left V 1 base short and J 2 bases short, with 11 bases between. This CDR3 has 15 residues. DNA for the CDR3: TGCGCCAGCAGCCAAGCCCCCGGAGGTCAAGAGACCCAGTACTTC. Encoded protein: CASSQAPGGQETQYF.

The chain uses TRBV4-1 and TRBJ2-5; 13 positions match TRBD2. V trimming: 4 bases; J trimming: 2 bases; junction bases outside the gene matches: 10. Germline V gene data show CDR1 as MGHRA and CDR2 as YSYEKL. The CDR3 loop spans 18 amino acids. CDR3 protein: CASSRHLGLAGLQETQYF. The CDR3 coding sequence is TGCGCCAGCAGCCGGCACCTGGGACTAGCGGGGCTACAAGAGACCCAGTACTTC.

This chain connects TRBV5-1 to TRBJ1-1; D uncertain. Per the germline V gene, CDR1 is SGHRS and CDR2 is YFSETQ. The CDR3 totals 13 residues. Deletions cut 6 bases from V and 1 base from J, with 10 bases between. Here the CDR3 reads CASTLQQNTEAFF. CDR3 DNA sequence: TGCGCCAGCACCCTGCAACAGAACACTGAAGCTTTCTTT. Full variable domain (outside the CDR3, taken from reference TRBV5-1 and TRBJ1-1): KAGVTQTPRYLIKTRGQQVTLSCSPISGHRSVSWYQQTPGQGLQFLFEYFSETQRNKGNFPGRFSGRQFSNSRSEMNVSTLELGDSALYLCASTLQQNTEAFFGQGTRLTVV.

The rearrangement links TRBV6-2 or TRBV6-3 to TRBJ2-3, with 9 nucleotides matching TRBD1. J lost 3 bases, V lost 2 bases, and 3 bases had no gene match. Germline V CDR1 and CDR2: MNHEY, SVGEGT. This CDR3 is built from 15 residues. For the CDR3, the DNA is TGTGCCAGCAGTTACCGGGACAGGGTTACAGATACGCAGTATTTT. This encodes CASSYRDRVTDTQYF.

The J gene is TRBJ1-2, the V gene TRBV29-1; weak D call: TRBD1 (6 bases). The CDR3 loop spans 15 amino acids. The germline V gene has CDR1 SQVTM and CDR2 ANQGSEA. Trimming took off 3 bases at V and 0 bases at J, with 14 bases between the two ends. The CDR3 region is CSVDLQGESNYGYTF. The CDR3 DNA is TGCAGCGTTGACTTACAGGGCGAATCTAACTATGGCTACACCTTC.

In nucleotides, the CDR3 is TGTGCCAGCAGCCAAGTGTATAATGGCGGGCCGGGGAAGCAGTACTTC. This gives the protein CASSQVYNGGPGKQYF. The chain couples TRBV3-1 (or the pseudogene TRBV3-2) to TRBJ2-7, with D possibly matching TRBD2 (5 bases). Germline CDR1 and CDR2: LGHDT and YNNKEL (reference sequence). The CDR3 length is 16 residues. The V end lost 1 base, the J end lost 8 bases, and 21 bases lay between the germline ends.

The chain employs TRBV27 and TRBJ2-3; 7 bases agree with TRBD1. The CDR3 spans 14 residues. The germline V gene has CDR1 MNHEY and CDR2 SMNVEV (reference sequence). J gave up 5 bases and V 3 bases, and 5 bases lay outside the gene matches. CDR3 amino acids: CASSFRGPGDTQYF. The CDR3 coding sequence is TGTGCCAGCAGTTTTAGGGGGCCGGGAGATACGCAGTATTTT.